Given below is one T cell receptor (beta chain) in context. The data derive from a study of Ad26.COV2.S vaccination and SARS-CoV-2 variants. Study background: This donor came from the COV1001 trial of Ad26.COV2.S. The vaccine Ad26.COV2.S was put into the muscle once, or twice with 56 days between.

Between the trimmed V and J ends, which lost 4 bases and 9 bases, there was a span of 14 bases. This CDR3 has 13 residues. Germline CDR1 is SGHKS and CDR2 is YYEKEE (reference sequence). The repertoire was sequenced with immunoSEQ multiplex PCR; TCRdb's copy has only in-frame clones and lacks some. This repertoire shows hundreds of thousands of clones, 70% to 90% found once; its top ten account for around 11%. The sample's treatment: around 19 received Ad26.COV2.S at low or high dose, single or two shots; 5 received placebo; per-sample allocation not given. Collection of samples fell on day 63 after the first vaccine or placebo injection. The donor was a Boston adult aged 18-55 years. Vaccine was an Ad26 vector expressing Wuhan-strain SARS-CoV-2 spike.

The sequence came from a person aged 18-65 years who received the Ad26.COV2.S COVID-19 vaccine or a placebo. The sequencing used peripheral blood, collected in a trial of Ad26.COV2.S vaccine versus placebo. This chain joins TRBV5-5 and TRBJ1-5; D is perhaps TRBD1 (5 bases). The CDR3 sequence: CASSGDGARPQHF. The CDR3 DNA reads TGTGCCAGCAGCGGGGACGGAGCTAGGCCCCAGCATTTT.